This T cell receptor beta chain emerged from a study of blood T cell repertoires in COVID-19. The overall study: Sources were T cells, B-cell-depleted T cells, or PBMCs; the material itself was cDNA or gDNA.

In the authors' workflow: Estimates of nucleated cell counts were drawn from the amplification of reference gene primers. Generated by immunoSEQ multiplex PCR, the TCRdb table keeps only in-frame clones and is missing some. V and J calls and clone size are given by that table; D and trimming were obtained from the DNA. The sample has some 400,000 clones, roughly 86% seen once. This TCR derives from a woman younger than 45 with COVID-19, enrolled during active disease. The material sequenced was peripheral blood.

CDR3 in amino acids: CASSPRGREFNQPQHF. DNA of the CDR3: TGTGCCAGCAGCCCCCGGGGGCGGGAGTTCAATCAGCCCCAGCATTTT. V and J are TRBV7-2 and TRBJ1-5; TRBD1 is a possible D gene (6 bases). CDR1 SGHTA and CDR2 FQGNSA come from the germline V gene. The CDR3 covers 16 residues. Between the trimmed V and J ends, which lost 5 bases and 3 bases, there was a span of 17 bases.